This T cell receptor beta chain derives from a study of shared clonotypes between healthy human individuals (dated by TCRdb to the early 2020s). For context, the study as a whole: The cohort comprised two women and a few men aged 18 to 49 years. To estimate repertoire size and how much clonotype sharing occurs between individuals, the study deeply sequenced the blood TCR repertoires of roughly 5 healthy adults. Each donor's leukapheresis produced roughly between roughly 0.94 and 9.5 billion PBMCs. For each donor, CD4 naive and CD4 memory were each given three plates, CD8 naive was given two plates, and CD8 memory was given one plate. To increase sequencing depth and limit assay-specific biases, different laboratories used diverse techniques to prepare libraries and sequence TCR repertoires.

TCR CDR3 regions were amplified from genomic DNA by multiplex PCR using the deep immunoSEQ assay. Genomic DNA extracted from each cell subset was distributed evenly over all wells of several immunoSEQ 96-well plates, and each plate served as one replicate. For sorted subsets, each replicate PCR was loaded with around 200 ng genomic DNA, equivalent to 25,000 to 30,000 T cell genomes. Purified libraries were measured with a Qubit 3.0 fluorometer, size-checked on a Bioanalyzer 2100, and measured again with the KAPA Library Quantification kit. Every immunoSEQ 96-well plate was sequenced on a separate single-read 150-cycle Illumina NextSeq 550 flow cell. As for how the authors treated the data: Because the immunoSEQ output held only junctional sequences and lacked quality scores, the filtering could not match the filtering applied to full-length reads. To assign V/J genes and CDR3, sequences were annotated against IMGT germline references using PyIR, a Python wrapper for IgBLAST v1.9. Reads were removed for weak V/J assignments (E-value above 1e-6), missing CDR3, stop codons, out-of-frame junctions, or ambiguous translated residues. V3J clonotypes were defined by identical inferred V gene, J gene, and CDR3 amino acid sequence. The percentage overlap between two repertoires was calculated by dividing the number of shared unique clonotypes by the size of the smaller repertoire. RTK rarefaction, the Chao1 estimator, and Recon v2.1 estimates of unobserved clonotypes were used to assess repertoire richness. Generation probabilities were computed with OLGA for all TCRbeta clonotypes obtained by the gDNA method from several donors. TCRdb re-hosts the immuneACCESS table, in-frame sequences only. Its copies lack some clones; in the studies checked, an unresolved V gene accounts for under half of them, and the cause for the rest is not known. From that table come the V and J calls and clone size; the DNA was used to work out D and trimming. This sample gives hundreds of thousands of clones in total; less than 85% of them show up just once. Approximately 1.7% of the sample rests with the top ten.

Notes on this clone: Its antigen is still unknown. Base-call qualities are not available, and no considerably larger clone is one nucleotide away.

Study-wide findings and limitations: When four donors were compared, the shared fraction of clonotypes was about 5% for naive CD4, 3% to 4% for naive CD8, more than 2% for memory CD4, and less than 0.5% for memory CD8. Rarefaction of sorted-subset datasets indicated incomplete sequencing despite the large sequencing depth. Sampling was restricted to blood, and TCR repertoires in tissues likely differ from the TCR repertoires found in blood. Compared with non-shared clonotypes, clonotypes shared by all four sorted-subset donors had higher generation probabilities. Because the study included only a small number of donors, the genetic and exposure-history diversity represented was limited. Naive subsets generally had larger estimated clonotype richness than memory subsets. Pairwise subsampling indicated that sequencing depth was expected to affect the degree of clonotype sharing among donors.

From its cysteine to its phenylalanine, the CDR3 spans 19 amino acids. The read is trimmed to its CDR3 DNA, 57 bases read in frame from base 1. Trimming at the junction amounts to 5 bases on V and 2 bases on J, and the germline ends lie 28 bases apart. Based on the germline V gene, the CDR1 and CDR2 sequences are SGHDN and FVKESK. The donors were healthy, HIV-negative adults who had no recently reported acute infections or vaccinations. All donors were Caucasian adults living in Nashville, Tennessee, USA. Magnetic negative selection was used to enrich CD4+ T cells, after which naive cells were positively selected on CD45RA and the negative fraction became the memory subset. Blood was collected by leukapheresis, and PBMCs were isolated by Ficoll-Histopaque density gradient centrifugation and then cryopreserved in liquid nitrogen vapor phase. Analytical flow cytometry was used to check the purity and quantity of every magnetically sorted T cell population. Genomic DNA was isolated from every sorted fraction and measured by UV absorbance on a Nanodrop 2000c.

Sequencing was carried out using memory CD4+ T cells sorted from blood. Interpreted using the paper, the cell subset or site label stands for: CD45RA-negative fraction. The chain is made from TRBV14 and TRBJ2-7; there is no confident call for the D gene. The sequence came from a woman aged 25 to 39 in good health. The CDR3 protein is CASSESRAKVTANAYEQYF. In nucleotide form, the sequence is TGTGCCAGCAGCGAAAGCCGGGCCAAAGTCACAGCAAATGCCTACGAGCAGTACTTC.